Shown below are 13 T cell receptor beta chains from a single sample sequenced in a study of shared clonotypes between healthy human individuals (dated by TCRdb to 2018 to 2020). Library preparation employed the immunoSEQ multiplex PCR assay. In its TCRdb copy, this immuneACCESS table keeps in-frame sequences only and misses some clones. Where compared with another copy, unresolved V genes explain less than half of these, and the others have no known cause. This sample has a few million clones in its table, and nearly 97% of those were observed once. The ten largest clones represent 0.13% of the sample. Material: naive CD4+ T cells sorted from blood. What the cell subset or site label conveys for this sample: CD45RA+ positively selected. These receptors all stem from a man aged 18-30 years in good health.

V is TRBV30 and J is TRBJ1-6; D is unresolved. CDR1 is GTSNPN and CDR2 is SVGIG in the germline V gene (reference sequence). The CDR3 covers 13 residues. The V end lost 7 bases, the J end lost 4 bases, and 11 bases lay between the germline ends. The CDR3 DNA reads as TGTGCCTCTTCGGGTCTATATAATTCACCCCTCCACTTT. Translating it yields CASSGLYNSPLHF.

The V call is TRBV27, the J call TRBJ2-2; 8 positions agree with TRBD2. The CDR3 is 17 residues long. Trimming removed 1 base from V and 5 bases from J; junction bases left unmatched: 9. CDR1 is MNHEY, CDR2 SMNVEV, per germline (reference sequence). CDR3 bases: TGTGCCAGCAGTTTATTCCCCGGGAGGGCCGGGACCGGGGAGCTGTTTTTT. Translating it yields CASSLFPGRAGTGELFF.

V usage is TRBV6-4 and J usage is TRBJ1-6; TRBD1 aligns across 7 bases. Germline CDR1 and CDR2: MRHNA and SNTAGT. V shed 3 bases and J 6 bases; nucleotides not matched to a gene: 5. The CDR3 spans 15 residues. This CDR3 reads CASSDQQGSNSPLHF. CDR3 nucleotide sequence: TGTGCCAGCAGTGATCAACAGGGGAGTAATTCACCCCTCCACTTT.

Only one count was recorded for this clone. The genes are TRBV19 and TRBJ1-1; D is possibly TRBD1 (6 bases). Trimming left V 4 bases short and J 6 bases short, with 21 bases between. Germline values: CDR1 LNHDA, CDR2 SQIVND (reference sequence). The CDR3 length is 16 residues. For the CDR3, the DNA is TGTGCCAGTAGTAACCTACAGGGTTCAAGAGTACCTGAAGCTTTCTTT. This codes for CASSNLQGSRVPEAFF.

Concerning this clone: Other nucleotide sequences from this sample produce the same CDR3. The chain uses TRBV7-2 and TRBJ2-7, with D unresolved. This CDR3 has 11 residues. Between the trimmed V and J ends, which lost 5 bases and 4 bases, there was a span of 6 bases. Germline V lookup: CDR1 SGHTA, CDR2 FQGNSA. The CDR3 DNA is TGTGCCAGCAGCCTAAATTACGAGCAGTACTTC. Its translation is CASSLNYEQYF.

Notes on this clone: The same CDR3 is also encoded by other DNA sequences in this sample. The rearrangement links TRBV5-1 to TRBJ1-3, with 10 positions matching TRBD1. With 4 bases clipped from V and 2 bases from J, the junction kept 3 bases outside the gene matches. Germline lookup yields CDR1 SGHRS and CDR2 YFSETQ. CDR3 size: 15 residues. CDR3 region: CASSLGTGAGNTIYF. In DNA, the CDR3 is TGCGCCAGCAGCCTAGGGACAGGGGCTGGAAACACCATATATTTT.

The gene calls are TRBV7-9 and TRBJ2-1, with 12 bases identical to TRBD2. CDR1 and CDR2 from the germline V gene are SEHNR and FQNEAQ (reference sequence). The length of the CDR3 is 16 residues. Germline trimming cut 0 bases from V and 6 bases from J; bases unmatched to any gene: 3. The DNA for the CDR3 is TGTGCCAGCAGCTTAGCTCTAGCGGGAGGGGGCAATGAGCAGTTCTTC. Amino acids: CASSLALAGGGNEQFF.

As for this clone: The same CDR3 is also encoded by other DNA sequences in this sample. Written as DNA, the CDR3 is TGTGCCAGCAGCTTAGACAGGGTTCAGCCCCAGCATTTT. This codes for CASSLDRVQPQHF. V usage is TRBV11-2 and J usage is TRBJ1-5; D perhaps matches TRBD1 (5 bases). Looked up from germline, CDR1 is SGHAT and CDR2 is FQNNGV. The CDR3 spans 13 residues. Trimming removed 0 bases at V and 6 bases at J, with 6 bases between.

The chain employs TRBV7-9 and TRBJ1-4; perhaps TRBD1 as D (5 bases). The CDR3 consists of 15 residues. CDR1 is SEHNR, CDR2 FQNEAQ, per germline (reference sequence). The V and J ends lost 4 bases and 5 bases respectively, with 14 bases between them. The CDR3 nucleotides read TGTGCCAGCAGCTGGGGCGGCGGGATCAATGAAAAACTGTTTTTT. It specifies CASSWGGGINEKLFF.

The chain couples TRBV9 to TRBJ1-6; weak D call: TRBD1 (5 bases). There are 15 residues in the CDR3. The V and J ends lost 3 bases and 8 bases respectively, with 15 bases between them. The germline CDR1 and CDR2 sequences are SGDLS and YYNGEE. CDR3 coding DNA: TGTGCCAGCAGCGCCGTGGGGGGAACTGATTCACCCCTCCACTTT. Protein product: CASSAVGGTDSPLHF.

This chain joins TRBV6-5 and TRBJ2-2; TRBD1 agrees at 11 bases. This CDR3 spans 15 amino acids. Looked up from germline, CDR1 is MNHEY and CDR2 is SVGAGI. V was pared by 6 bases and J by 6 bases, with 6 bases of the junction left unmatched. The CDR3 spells CASSPDRGPPGELFF. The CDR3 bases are TGTGCCAGCAGCCCGGACAGGGGGCCCCCCGGGGAGCTGTTTTTT.

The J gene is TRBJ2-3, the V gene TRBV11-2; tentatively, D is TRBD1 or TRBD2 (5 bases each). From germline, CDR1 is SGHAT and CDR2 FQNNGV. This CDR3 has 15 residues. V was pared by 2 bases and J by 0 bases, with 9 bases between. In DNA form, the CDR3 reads TGTGCCAGCAGCTTAAGGTGGGGGAGCACAGATACGCAGTATTTT. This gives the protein CASSLRWGSTDTQYF.

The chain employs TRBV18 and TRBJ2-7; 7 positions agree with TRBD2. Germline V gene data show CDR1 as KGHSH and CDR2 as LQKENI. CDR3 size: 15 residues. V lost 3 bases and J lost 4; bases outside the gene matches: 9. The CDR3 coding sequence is TGTGCCAGCTCACCGCGTTCGGGCGGGAGTTACGAGCAGTACTTC. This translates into CASSPRSGGSYEQYF.